This TCR beta chain was documented in a study of metastatic and nonmetastatic thyroid tumors. Through MiXCR, TCRdb re-clonotyped the PCR reads. In the table there are about 40,000 clones, approximately 13% of which are singletons. This CDR3 is 14 amino acids long. V was cut by 2 bases and J by 2 bases, with 9 bases left in between. Germline-derived CDR1 and CDR2 are SGHNT and YENEEA. This clone was seen ten or more times. Patients had received no treatment of any kind before thyroid surgery. This rearrangement joins TRBV11-3 to TRBJ1-1, with D perhaps TRBD1 (5 bases). This sequence originates from a female donor with papillary thyroid cancer or a benign thyroid nodule (not recorded which). Some clones in this sample may be carry-over from other donors' samples. The specimen was blood. This CDR3 reads CASSLWDVNTEAFF. CDR3 in DNA: TGTGCCAGCAGCTTATGGGACGTTAACACTGAAGCTTTCTTT.